The 5 T cell receptor beta chains below were found in one sample sequenced in a study of PD-1 blockade in classical Hodgkin lymphoma. All patients relapsed after autologous stem cell transplantation, and brentuximab vedotin exposure varied. TCRdb's copy holds only in-frame clones and misses some; the assay was immunoSEQ multiplex PCR. The table lists fewer than 30,000 clones, less than 90% of them singletons. The sample was peripheral blood mononuclear cells (PBMCs), taken before the second cycle of nivolumab. These receptors were taken from a human donor with classical Hodgkin lymphoma.

This sequence joins TRBV18 and TRBJ2-1; no clear D. This CDR3 is 15 amino acids long. Per the germline V gene, CDR1 is KGHSH and CDR2 is LQKENI. V shed 2 bases and J shed 0 bases, with 8 bases lying between them. CDR3 bases: TGTGCCAGCTCACCAGGGCTCGGCTCCTACAATGAGCAGTTCTTC. It encodes CASSPGLGSYNEQFF.

This clone has a single count. V gene TRBV7-3 combines with J gene TRBJ2-3; perhaps TRBD1 as D (6 bases). This CDR3 has 15 residues. The germline V and J ends were trimmed by 5 bases and 0 bases, with 12 bases remaining between them. The germline V gene has CDR1 SGHTA and CDR2 FQGTGA. In nucleotides, the CDR3 is TGTGCCAGCAGCAAAGGACAGCATAGCACAGATACGCAGTATTTT. Amino acid sequence: CASSKGQHSTDTQYF.

The chain combines TRBV11-3 with TRBJ2-7; tentatively, D is TRBD2 (5 bases). The CDR3 contains 14 residues. In germline, CDR1 is SGHNT, CDR2 YENEEA. V was cut by 5 bases and J by 1 base, with 12 bases left in between. CDR3 bases: TGTGCCAGCAGCGTCGGGATTTTATCCTACGAGCAGTACGTC. Amino acids: CASSVGILSYEQYV.

This sequence joins TRBV7-6 and TRBJ1-1, with D possibly being TRBD1 (5 bases). This CDR3 region has 12 residues. Per the germline V gene, CDR1 is SGHVS and CDR2 is FNYEAQ. V lost 2 bases and J 7 bases, leaving 8 bases between the germline ends. The CDR3 nucleotides are TGTGCCAGCAGCTTACCCCAGGGTGAAGCTTTCTTT. It specifies CASSLPQGEAFF.

The chain recombines TRBV7-2 with TRBJ2-2; D gene unclear. The CDR3 extends over 15 amino acids. V shed 1 base and J shed 6 bases, with 12 bases lying between them. In germline, CDR1 is SGHTA, CDR2 FQGNSA. The DNA of the CDR3 is TGTGCCAGCAGCTTAGATCTGTGGAAAGCCGGGGAGCTGTTTTTT. This codes for CASSLDLWKAGELFF.